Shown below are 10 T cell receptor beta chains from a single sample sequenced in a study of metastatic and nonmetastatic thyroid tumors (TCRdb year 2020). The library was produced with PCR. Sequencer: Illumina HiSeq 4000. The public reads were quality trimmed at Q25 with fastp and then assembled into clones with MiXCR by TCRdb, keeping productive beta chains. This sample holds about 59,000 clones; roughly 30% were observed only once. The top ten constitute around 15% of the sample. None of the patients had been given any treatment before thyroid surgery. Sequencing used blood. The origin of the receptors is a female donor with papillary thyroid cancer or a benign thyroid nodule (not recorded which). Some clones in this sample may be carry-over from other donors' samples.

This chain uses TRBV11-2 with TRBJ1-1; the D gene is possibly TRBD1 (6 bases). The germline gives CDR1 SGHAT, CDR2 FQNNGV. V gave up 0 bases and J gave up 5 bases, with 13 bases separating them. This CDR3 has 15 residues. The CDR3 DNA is TGTGCCAGCAGCTTAGAACCGGGGGCGGGTACTGAAGCTTTCTTT. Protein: CASSLEPGAGTEAFF. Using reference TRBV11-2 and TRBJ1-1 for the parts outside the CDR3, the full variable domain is EAGVAQSPRYKIIEKRQSVAFWCNPISGHATLYWYQQILGQGPKLLIQFQNNGVVDDSQLPKDRFSAERLKGVDSTLKIQPAKLEDSAVYLCASSLEPGAGTEAFFGQGTRLTVV.

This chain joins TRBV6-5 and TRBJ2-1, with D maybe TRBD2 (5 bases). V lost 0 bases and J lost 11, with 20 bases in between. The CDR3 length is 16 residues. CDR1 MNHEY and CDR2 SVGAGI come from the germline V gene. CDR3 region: CASSYSRLRAALKQFF. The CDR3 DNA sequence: TGTGCCAGCAGTTACTCGAGACTAAGAGCGGCCTTGAAGCAGTTCTTC.

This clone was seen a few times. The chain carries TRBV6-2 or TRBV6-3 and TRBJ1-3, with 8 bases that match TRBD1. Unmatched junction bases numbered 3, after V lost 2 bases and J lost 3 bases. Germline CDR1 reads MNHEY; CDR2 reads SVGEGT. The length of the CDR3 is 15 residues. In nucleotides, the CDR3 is TGTGCCAGCAGTTACGCAGGGGGCAGTGGAAACACCATATATTTT. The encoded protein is CASSYAGGSGNTIYF.

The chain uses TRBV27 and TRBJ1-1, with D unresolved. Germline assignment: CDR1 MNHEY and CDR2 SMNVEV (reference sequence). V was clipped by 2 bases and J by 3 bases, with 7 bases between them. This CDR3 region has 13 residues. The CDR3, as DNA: TGTGCCAGCAGTTTACAGGTATACACTGAAGCTTTCTTT. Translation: CASSLQVYTEAFF.

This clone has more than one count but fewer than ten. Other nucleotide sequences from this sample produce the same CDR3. The DNA of the CDR3 is TGTGCCAGCAGTTCCCCTAGCGGGAGGCGCTCCTACGAGCAGTACTTC. Its translation is CASSSPSGRRSYEQYF. This chain joins TRBV6-2 or TRBV6-3 and TRBJ2-7, with 11 nucleotides matching TRBD2. After removal of 4 bases from V and 0 bases from J, the junction contained 5 bases not matched to a gene. Germline-derived CDR1 and CDR2 are MNHEY and SVGEGT. CDR3 length equals 16 residues.

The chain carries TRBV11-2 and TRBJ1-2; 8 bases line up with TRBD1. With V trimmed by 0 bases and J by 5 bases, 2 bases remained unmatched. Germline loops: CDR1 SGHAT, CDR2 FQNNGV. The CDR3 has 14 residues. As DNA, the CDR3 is TGTGCCAGCAGCTTAGATTGGACAGGGTATGGCTACACCTTC. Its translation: CASSLDWTGYGYTF.

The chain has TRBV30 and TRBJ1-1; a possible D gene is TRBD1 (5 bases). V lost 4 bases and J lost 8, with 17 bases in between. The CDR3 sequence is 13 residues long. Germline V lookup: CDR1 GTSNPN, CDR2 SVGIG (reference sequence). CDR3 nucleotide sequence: TGTGCCTGGATCCTCATGGACACGGTCGAAGCTTTCTTT. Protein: CAWILMDTVEAFF.

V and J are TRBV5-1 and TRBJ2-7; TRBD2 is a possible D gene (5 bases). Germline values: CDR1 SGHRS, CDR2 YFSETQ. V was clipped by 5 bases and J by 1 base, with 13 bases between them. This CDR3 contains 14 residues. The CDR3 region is CASRLNSVSYEQYF. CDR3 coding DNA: TGCGCCAGCAGGTTAAATAGCGTTTCCTACGAGCAGTACTTC.

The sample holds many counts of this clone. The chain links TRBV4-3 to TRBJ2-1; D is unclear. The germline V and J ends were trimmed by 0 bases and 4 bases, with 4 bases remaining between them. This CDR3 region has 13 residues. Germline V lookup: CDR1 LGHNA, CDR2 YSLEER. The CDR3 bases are TGCGCCAGCAGCCAAGAGGGTTACAATGAGCAGTTCTTC. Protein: CASSQEGYNEQFF.

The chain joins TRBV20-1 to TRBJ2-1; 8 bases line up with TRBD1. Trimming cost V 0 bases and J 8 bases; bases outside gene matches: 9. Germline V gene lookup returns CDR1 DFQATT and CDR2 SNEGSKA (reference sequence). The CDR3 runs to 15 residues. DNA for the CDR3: TGCAGTGCTAGAGATCCCACAGGGGGTAAGGATGAGCAGTTCTTC. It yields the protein CSARDPTGGKDEQFF.